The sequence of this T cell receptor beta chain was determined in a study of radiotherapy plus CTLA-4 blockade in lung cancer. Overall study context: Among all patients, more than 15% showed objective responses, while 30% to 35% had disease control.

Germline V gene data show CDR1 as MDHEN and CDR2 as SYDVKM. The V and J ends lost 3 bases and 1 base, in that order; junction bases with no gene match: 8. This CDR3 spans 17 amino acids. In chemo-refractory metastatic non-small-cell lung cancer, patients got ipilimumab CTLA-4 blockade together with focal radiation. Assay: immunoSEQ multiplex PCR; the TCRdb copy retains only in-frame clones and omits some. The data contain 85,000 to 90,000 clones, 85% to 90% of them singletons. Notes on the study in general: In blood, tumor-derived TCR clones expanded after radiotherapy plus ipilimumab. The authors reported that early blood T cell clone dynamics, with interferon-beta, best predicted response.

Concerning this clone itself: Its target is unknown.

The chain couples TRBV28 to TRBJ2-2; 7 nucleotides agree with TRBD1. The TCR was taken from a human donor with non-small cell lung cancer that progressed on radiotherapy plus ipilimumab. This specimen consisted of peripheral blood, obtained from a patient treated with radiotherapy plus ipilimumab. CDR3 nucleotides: TGTGCCAGCAGTTTGTGGACAGGCGGAAGGAACACCGGGGAGCTGTTTTTT. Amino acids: CASSLWTGGRNTGELFF.